These T cell receptor beta chains were read from a single sample in a study of cytomegalovirus exposure and HLA in healthy donors. Libraries were prepared by immunoSEQ multiplex PCR; TCRdb keeps only in-frame clonotypes and omits some of them. The sample has 80,000 to 100,000 clones, more than 60% seen once. The specimen sequenced was PBMCs. All receptors derive from a man aged 45-65 years in good health and CMV-seronegative. The CDR3 runs from the conserved cysteine through the conserved F or W. Fields, in order: V gene, D gene, clone size, J gene, CDR3 protein, CDR3 DNA. The D gene is left open where the match is weak. Size is omitted from some rows. Given values are once, few, many or a class for expanded clones.

>TRBV5-5|NA|NA|TRBJ1-5
CASSLGAPYSNQPQHF
TGTGCCAGCAGCTTGGGGGCACCCTATAGCAATCAGCCCCAGCATTTT
>TRBV28|NA|once|TRBJ1-2
CATHTGIVRAMYGYTF
TGTGCCACCCATACAGGGATCGTGAGGGCCATGTATGGCTACACCTTC
>TRBV7-9|TRBD1|once|TRBJ2-3
CASSLEQGGTDTQYF
TGTGCCAGCAGCTTAGAACAGGGGGGAACAGATACGCAGTATTTT
>TRBV29-1|TRBD1|NA|TRBJ2-7
CSVDSGGSYEQYF
TGCAGCGTTGATTCAGGGGGCTCCTACGAGCAGTACTTC
>TRBV5-1|NA|NA|TRBJ2-1
CASSVFSHEQFF
TGCGCCAGCAGCGTATTCTCCCATGAGCAGTTCTTC
>TRBV9|NA|NA|TRBJ2-1
CASSTLTNEQFF
TGTGCCAGCAGCACATTAACCAATGAGCAGTTCTTC
>TRBV29-1|NA|NA|TRBJ2-7
CSAQQGSYEQYF
TGCAGCGCGCAACAGGGCTCCTACGAGCAGTACTTC
>TRBV7-6|TRBD1|NA|TRBJ2-7
CASSPAGQGASYEQYF
TGTGCCAGCAGCCCCGCCGGACAGGGGGCCTCCTACGAGCAGTACTTC
>TRBV27|TRBD1|NA|TRBJ1-2
CASSRQLGPGQYYGYTF
TGTGCCAGCAGCCGTCAACTGGGACCGGGACAGTACTATGGCTACACCTTC
>TRBV2|TRBD2|once|TRBJ2-2
CAVSTAPALWWLAGGTGELFF
TGTGCCGTCTCCACTGCCCCAGCCCTATGGTGGCTAGCGGGCGGCACCGGGGAGCTGTTTTTT